This is a list of T cell receptor beta chains from one sample in a study of Tregs in tolerant kidney transplant recipients. Repertoires were generated with immunoSEQ multiplex PCR, while TCRdb's copy carries only in-frame clones and drops some. The table records around 230,000 clones, about 80% of them present only once. Specimen: CD4+ T cells from blood. The receptors here all came from a human donor in good health. Both conserved end residues are part of each CDR3. D genes are given only for firm matches. A clone size is listed for some rows: how often the clone was seen (once, few, many), or a class if it is expanded.

TRBV11-2	TRBD1	NA	TRBJ1-1	TGTGCCAGCAGCTTAGGGGGACAGGTGAACACTGAAGCTTTCTTT	CASSLGGQVNTEAFF
TRBV18	TRBD2	few	TRBJ2-1	TGTGCCAGCTCACCTCGGGCGAAGGGAGGGTACAATGAGCAGTTCTTC	CASSPRAKGGYNEQFF
TRBV10-1	NA	NA	TRBJ2-7	TGCGCCAGCAGTTTAACGAGGGGGGCCGAGCAGTACTTC	CASSLTRGAEQYF
TRBV6-6	NA	NA	TRBJ1-2	TGTGCCAGCAGTTACCGGGCAGGGAACTATGGCTACACCTTC	CASSYRAGNYGYTF
TRBV5-4	TRBD1	NA	TRBJ1-4	TGTGCCAGCAGTACGGAGCGGACAGGGAGGGAAAAACTGTTTTTT	CASSTERTGREKLFF
TRBV2	NA	NA	TRBJ1-4	TGTGCCAGCGACCCATTGGGAACTAATGAAAAACTGTTTTTT	CASDPLGTNEKLFF
TRBV14	NA	NA	TRBJ1-2	TGTGCCAGCAGCCCCCCTTGGGATTGGGACTATGGCTACACCTTC	CASSPPWDWDYGYTF
TRBV6-1	NA	NA	TRBJ1-1	TGTGCCAGCAGTCCCTATAGGGCTTCTAACACTGAAGCTTTCTTT	CASSPYRASNTEAFF
TRBV6-1	NA	few	TRBJ1-4	TGTGCCAGCAGTGAAGCAAACTCCGGGACAATCCTGTTTTTT	CASSEANSGTILFF
TRBV7-9	NA	once	TRBJ2-7	TGTGCCAGCAGCATAACAGAAAACGAGCAGTACTTC	CASSITENEQYF
TRBV5-1	TRBD1	NA	TRBJ1-3	TGCGCCAGCAGCCCTCGAATAAGGACAGGTGGCGCTGACACCATATATTTT	CASSPRIRTGGADTIYF
TRBV7-2	NA	NA	TRBJ1-6	TGTGCCAGCAGCTTGGCCGGTAATTCACCCCTCCACTTT	CASSLAGNSPLHF
TRBV6-1	TRBD1	NA	TRBJ2-1	TGTGCCAGCAGTTATTCGGACAGGCTCAATGAGCAGTTCTTC	CASSYSDRLNEQFF
TRBV5-6	NA	NA	TRBJ2-7	TGTGCCAGCAGCTTGAGGGGGGCCTCCTACGAGCAGTACTTC	CASSLRGASYEQYF
TRBV9	NA	few	TRBJ2-5	TGTGCCAGCAGCGTAGTGGGGGGCGCAGAGACCCAGTACTTC	CASSVVGGAETQYF
TRBV18	TRBD1	NA	TRBJ1-5	TGTGCCAGCTCACAACGAGGGGACAGCCTAACCAGCAATCAGCCCCAGCATTTT	CASSQRGDSLTSNQPQHF
TRBV27	NA	few	TRBJ1-6	TGTGCCAGCAGTTGGAGGCCGAGAACGTATAATTCACCCCTCCACTTT	CASSWRPRTYNSPLHF
TRBV25-1	TRBD1	NA	TRBJ1-5	TGTGCCAGCAGTGAAACAACAGGGGATAATCAGCCCCAGCATTTT	CASSETTGDNQPQHF